This T cell receptor (beta chain) was sequenced during a study of blood T cells in healthy people across ages. The authors ran a second PCR of about 7 to 12 cycles using a sample-barcoded 5' primer and a J-beta primer mix. Tags on each cDNA molecule came from a template-switch adaptor with 12 random nucleotides. Each sample provided no less than 2.5 million CDR3-containing paired-end reads. Each CDR3 protein gets one entry after TCRdb re-called the 5' RACE reads with MiXCR. This table holds 700,000 to 850,000 distinct CDR3 sequences, 36% found once. As regards this clonotype: Its antigen is unidentified.

Study-level findings and limits: The fall in TCR beta diversity per million T cells was roughly linear with age. Diversity of TCR beta correlated strongly with naive T cell percentage.

Trimming cost V 3 bases and J 2 bases, with 12 bases left between them. The CDR3 length is 15 residues. The germline V gene encodes CDR1 MNHEY and CDR2 SMNVEV (reference sequence). Sequencing was done on a sample of blood. The receptor's source is a man younger than 30 in good health. The chain uses TRBV27 and TRBJ2-3; D perhaps matches TRBD1 (6 bases). The CDR3 protein is CASSLSGVFTDTQYF. The CDR3 DNA reads TGTGCCAGCAGTTTGTCAGGGGTGTTCACAGATACGCAGTATTTT.